Below are 8 T cell receptor beta chains sequenced from a single sample in a study of control samples from healthy donors and cancer patients. Data came from immunoSEQ multiplex PCR; TCRdb stores just in-frame clones and leaves some out. This table holds 120,000 or so clones, roughly 84% found once. Sample: blood. These receptors originate from a man aged 18 to 29 in good health.

This chain connects TRBV11-3 to TRBJ2-5; D ambiguous. Germline values: CDR1 SGHNT, CDR2 YENEEA. This CDR3 spans 16 amino acids. V lost 2 bases, J lost 0 bases, and 13 bases lay in between. The CDR3 is CASSLRSYGYQETQYF. As DNA, the CDR3 is TGTGCCAGCAGCTTAAGAAGTTATGGGTACCAAGAGACCCAGTACTTC. Full variable domain (remainder filled in from reference TRBV11-3 and TRBJ2-5): EAGVVQSPRYKIIEKKQPVAFWCNPISGHNTLYWYLQNLGQGPELLIRYENEEAVDDSQLPKDRFSAERLKGVDSTLKIQPAELGDSAVYLCASSLRSYGYQETQYFGPGTRLLVL.

The rearrangement joins TRBV3-1 (or the pseudogene TRBV3-2) to TRBJ2-3; TRBD2 matches at 10 bases. Germline V gene sequence: CDR1 LGHDT, CDR2 YNNKEL (reference sequence). This CDR3 has 16 residues. After removal of 4 bases from V and 5 bases from J, the junction contained 9 bases not matched to a gene. In nucleotides, the CDR3 is TGTGCCAGCAGCCCGCCCAGCGGGAGGGCCCTAGATACGCAGTATTTT. Encoded protein: CASSPPSGRALDTQYF.

The V gene is TRBV3-1 (or the pseudogene TRBV3-2), the J gene TRBJ2-3; D is perhaps TRBD2 (5 bases). The CDR3 is made up of 15 amino acids. CDR1 is LGHDT and CDR2 is YNNKEL in the germline V gene (reference sequence). V dropped 2 bases and J dropped 0 bases, with 9 bases sitting between them. The CDR3 loop is CASSQSSGSTDTQYF. The CDR3 coding sequence is TGTGCCAGCAGCCAATCCAGCGGCAGCACAGATACGCAGTATTTT.

This clone was picked up one time. The chain couples TRBV10-3 to TRBJ2-2; TRBD2 agrees at 8 bases. Looked up from germline, CDR1 is ENHRY and CDR2 is SYGVKD. This CDR3 is built from 19 residues. V shed 4 bases and J 3 bases; nucleotides not matched to a gene: 16. The CDR3 DNA reads as TGTGCCATCAGTGGTTTCCGGGGGCAGCGGGAGAGGGACACCGGGGAGCTGTTTTTT. It yields the protein CAISGFRGQRERDTGELFF.

This chain uses TRBV9 with TRBJ1-2; a possible D gene is TRBD1 (5 bases). With 3 bases removed from V and 5 bases from J, the gap between germline ends came to 20 bases. CDR1 is SGDLS, CDR2 YYNGEE, per germline. The CDR3 length is 16 residues. CDR3 residues: CASSDRGRGERYGYTF. In DNA, the CDR3 is TGTGCCAGCAGCGACCGAGGACGGGGGGAAAGATATGGCTACACCTTC.

The V and J genes are TRBV9 and TRBJ1-4, with 7 bases matching TRBD1. The trim removed 3 bases at V and 5 bases at J, leaving 7 bases unmatched. The length of the CDR3 is 15 residues. Germline CDR1 and CDR2: SGDLS and YYNGEE. The CDR3: CASSAPGQPNEKLFF. The CDR3 DNA reads TGTGCCAGCAGCGCTCCGGGACAGCCAAATGAAAAACTGTTTTTT.

V and J are TRBV10-3 and TRBJ2-3, with D hard to call. This CDR3 region has 17 residues. Trimming left V 5 bases short and J 2 bases short, with 20 bases between. Germline CDR1 and CDR2: ENHRY and SYGVKD. The DNA of the CDR3 is TGTGCCATCAGTTCCTGGACGGATGCCCAACTCACAGATACGCAGTATTTT. It translates to CAISSWTDAQLTDTQYF.

The CDR3 DNA reads as TGTGCCTGGACCCAACACCCCGGCCCCTACGAGCAGTACTTC. This translates into CAWTQHPGPYEQYF. The rearrangement joins TRBV30 to TRBJ2-7; D gene uncertain. V shed 4 bases and J shed 2 bases, with 15 bases lying between them. The CDR3 is 14 residues long. From germline, CDR1 is GTSNPN and CDR2 SVGIG (reference sequence). The full variable domain, rest sourced from reference TRBV30 and TRBJ2-7, is SQTIHQWPATLVQPVGSPLSLECTVEGTSNPNLYWYRQAAGRGLQLLFYSVGIGQISSEVPQNLSASRPQDRQFILSSKKLLLSDSGFYLCAWTQHPGPYEQYFGPGTRLTVT.